This T cell receptor beta chain appears in the sequencing data of a study of T-cell reconstitution after alpha-beta-depleted transplantation in children. The CDR3 is 14 residues long. V lost 7 bases and J lost 7, with 17 bases in between. During its preparation, the TCRbeta library received unique molecular identifiers. TCRdb passed the PCR reads through MiXCR, listing each CDR3 protein once. The table has about 400,000 distinct CDR3 sequences, around 21% seen once; the top ten hold around 4%. This clonotype was counted between two and nine times. The chain has TRBV12-3 or TRBV12-4 and TRBJ2-1; D is ambiguous. The origin of this receptor is a human donor who donated a stem cell graft to a child with acute myeloid leukemia. This specimen consisted of PBMCs from the stem cell graft donor, obtained from the stem cell graft. This chain's CDR3 is CASNAPRQVNEQFF. CDR3 nucleotide sequence: TGTGCCAGCAACGCACCCCGACAAGTTAATGAGCAGTTCTTC.